The next 2 T cell receptor beta chains were all read from a single sample in a study of blood T cell repertoires in COVID-19. This table comes from immunoSEQ multiplex PCR, and its TCRdb copy is limited to in-frame clones, with some not included. Of over 350,000 clones listed, about 88% are singletons. The sample was PBMCs or T cells enriched from blood (not recorded which). The source is a woman aged 18-29 years who had recovered from COVID-19.

V usage is TRBV6-5 and J usage is TRBJ2-7; weak D call: TRBD1 (5 bases). Germline assignment: CDR1 MNHEY and CDR2 SVGAGI. Trimming removed 5 bases at V and 1 base at J, with 15 bases between. The CDR3 spans 15 residues. The CDR3 DNA is TGTGCCAGCAGTCGAGTAGCCGACAGATCCTACGAGCAGTACTTC. Encoded protein: CASSRVADRSYEQYF.

This rearrangement joins TRBV19 to TRBJ2-3; D gene uncertain. Per the germline V gene, CDR1 is LNHDA and CDR2 is SQIVND (reference sequence). CDR3 length equals 12 residues. V dropped 3 bases and J dropped 6 bases, with 7 bases sitting between them. As DNA, the CDR3 is TGTGCCAGTAGTATGGCTTGGGATACGCAGTATTTT. Protein sequence: CASSMAWDTQYF.